This T cell receptor beta chain was sequenced during a study of response to subunit inactivated influenza vaccine. General study points: There was a suggestion from the authors that each seasonal influenza vaccination recruits few new T cells.

This clonotype showed up just a few times. Antigen specificity is unknown. J lost 0 bases, V lost 5 bases, and 10 bases had no gene match. Germline CDR1 reads MDHEN; CDR2 reads SYDVKM. The CDR3 covers 17 residues. TCRdb called the RT-PCR reads again in MiXCR, with one record for every CDR3 protein. The table has 800,000 to 1,000,000 distinct CDR3 sequences, 21% seen once. The sample in question was PBMCs from blood, obtained 4 to 6 days after vaccination. The receptor was isolated from a man aged 50 or older who received an inactivated influenza vaccine. V is TRBV28 and J is TRBJ2-4, with 7 bases fitting TRBD1. The CDR3 spells CASSRDGTVLAKNIQYF. The CDR3 DNA follows: TGTGCCAGCAGTCGAGATGGGACAGTCCTAGCCAAAAACATTCAGTACTTC.